A selection of T cell receptor beta chains follows, all from one sample in a study of blood T cell repertoires in COVID-19. Clones were read by immunoSEQ multiplex PCR, and TCRdb kept only the in-frame ones, dropping some. Of 200,000 to 250,000 clones listed, about nine tenths were seen once; the top ten hold less than 3.5%. Sequenced: peripheral blood. These receptors came from a woman aged 60-75 years with acute or convalescent COVID-19. Both conserved end residues are part of each CDR3. Fields, in order: clone size, V gene, D gene, J gene, CDR3 protein, CDR3 DNA. D genes are given only for firm matches. Clone size is given for some rows only: seen once, a few or many times, or a class if the clone is expanded.

clone_size: -
v_call: TRBV19
d_call: TRBD1
j_call: TRBJ2-7
cdr3_aa: CASSIMGTGDPRQYF
cdr3_nt: TGTGCCAGTAGTATAATGGGGACAGGGGATCCAAGGCAGTACTTC

clone_size: -
v_call: TRBV18
d_call: -
j_call: TRBJ2-7
cdr3_aa: CASSPSASYEQYF
cdr3_nt: TGTGCCAGCTCACCGTCGGCTAGCTACGAGCAGTACTTC

clone_size: -
v_call: TRBV25-1
d_call: -
j_call: TRBJ1-1
cdr3_aa: CASSRGQGFSEAFF
cdr3_nt: TGTGCCAGCAGTAGGGGACAAGGGTTTTCTGAAGCTTTCTTT

clone_size: -
v_call: TRBV6-2/TRBV6-3
d_call: -
j_call: TRBJ1-2
cdr3_aa: CASSYSMQGKNYGYTF
cdr3_nt: TGTGCCAGCAGTTACTCGATGCAGGGCAAGAACTATGGCTACACCTTC

clone_size: -
v_call: TRBV7-2
d_call: TRBD1
j_call: TRBJ1-4
cdr3_aa: CASSRDRGREKLFF
cdr3_nt: TGTGCCAGCAGCCGGGACAGGGGGCGCGAAAAACTGTTTTTT

clone_size: -
v_call: TRBV6-1
d_call: TRBD1
j_call: TRBJ1-5
cdr3_aa: CASSEGGTGGQPQHF
cdr3_nt: TGTGCCAGCAGTGAAGGCGGGACAGGGGGACAGCCCCAGCATTTT

clone_size: -
v_call: TRBV4-1
d_call: -
j_call: TRBJ2-1
cdr3_aa: CASSQIALRSYNEQFF
cdr3_nt: TGCGCCAGCAGCCAAATAGCGCTCCGCTCCTACAATGAGCAGTTCTTC

clone_size: -
v_call: TRBV5-1
d_call: -
j_call: TRBJ1-5
cdr3_aa: CASREGSSNQPQHF
cdr3_nt: TGCGCCAGCAGGGAGGGCAGCAGCAATCAGCCCCAGCATTTT

clone_size: once
v_call: TRBV6-5
d_call: TRBD1
j_call: TRBJ1-4
cdr3_aa: CASSYWGQGGEKLFF
cdr3_nt: TGTGCCAGCAGTTACTGGGGACAGGGAGGGGAAAAACTGTTTTTT

clone_size: few
v_call: TRBV18
d_call: -
j_call: TRBJ2-7
cdr3_aa: CASSLNRDSYEQYF
cdr3_nt: TGTGCCAGCTCACTAAACCGGGACTCCTACGAGCAGTACTTC

clone_size: -
v_call: TRBV19
d_call: -
j_call: TRBJ2-6
cdr3_aa: CASSIGAAPTGANVLTF
cdr3_nt: TGTGCCAGTAGTATAGGAGCGGCGCCTACTGGGGCCAACGTCCTGACTTTC

clone_size: -
v_call: TRBV5-4
d_call: TRBD1
j_call: TRBJ1-2
cdr3_aa: CASSLGAGTGGYGYTF
cdr3_nt: TGTGCCAGCAGCTTGGGTGCCGGGACAGGGGGCTATGGCTACACCTTC

clone_size: -
v_call: TRBV6-2/TRBV6-3
d_call: TRBD1
j_call: TRBJ2-5
cdr3_aa: CASSLTGAGETQYF
cdr3_nt: TGTGCCAGCAGTCTTACAGGGGCAGGGGAGACCCAGTACTTC

clone_size: -
v_call: TRBV4-3
d_call: TRBD1
j_call: TRBJ1-2
cdr3_aa: CASSQDQTGLDYGYTF
cdr3_nt: TGCGCCAGCAGCCAAGACCAGACAGGGCTAGACTATGGCTACACCTTC

clone_size: -
v_call: TRBV7-9
d_call: TRBD2
j_call: TRBJ2-5
cdr3_aa: CASSSGGARETQYF
cdr3_nt: TGTGCCAGCAGCTCCGGGGGGGCCAGGGAGACCCAGTACTTC

clone_size: -
v_call: TRBV7-6
d_call: -
j_call: TRBJ1-6
cdr3_aa: CASSSAALGASSPLHF
cdr3_nt: TGTGCCAGCAGCTCGGCAGCCCTAGGGGCCAGTTCACCCCTCCACTTT

clone_size: -
v_call: TRBV7-9
d_call: -
j_call: TRBJ1-4
cdr3_aa: CASSKGETEQYEKLFF
cdr3_nt: TGTGCCAGCAGCAAGGGGGAGACCGAGCAATATGAAAAACTGTTTTTT

clone_size: once
v_call: TRBV19
d_call: -
j_call: TRBJ1-1
cdr3_aa: CASSNQGGTEAFF
cdr3_nt: TGTGCCAGTAGTAATCAGGGCGGCACTGAAGCTTTCTTT

clone_size: few
v_call: TRBV4-1
d_call: -
j_call: TRBJ1-2
cdr3_aa: CASSANWDWEDYGYTF
cdr3_nt: TGCGCCAGCAGCGCGAATTGGGACTGGGAAGACTATGGCTACACCTTC

clone_size: -
v_call: TRBV5-1
d_call: -
j_call: TRBJ1-1
cdr3_aa: CASSGRGERVGTEAFF
cdr3_nt: TGCGCCAGCAGCGGGAGAGGGGAGCGGGTGGGCACTGAAGCTTTCTTT

clone_size: -
v_call: TRBV6-5
d_call: -
j_call: TRBJ2-7
cdr3_aa: CASSTGSSTVQYF
cdr3_nt: TGTGCCAGCAGTACCGGGTCCAGCACCGTGCAGTACTTC

clone_size: -
v_call: TRBV19
d_call: TRBD1
j_call: TRBJ1-5
cdr3_aa: CASRDRVPNQPQHF
cdr3_nt: TGTGCCAGTAGGGACAGGGTACCTAATCAGCCCCAGCATTTT

clone_size: -
v_call: TRBV6-5
d_call: TRBD1
j_call: TRBJ1-4
cdr3_aa: CASSYQTGAKEKLFF
cdr3_nt: TGTGCCAGCAGTTACCAAACAGGGGCTAAGGAAAAACTGTTTTTT

clone_size: -
v_call: TRBV9
d_call: -
j_call: TRBJ2-5
cdr3_aa: CASSVAYLPGLLGETQYF
cdr3_nt: TGTGCCAGCAGCGTAGCCTATCTCCCCGGACTACTGGGGGAGACCCAGTACTTC

clone_size: once
v_call: TRBV7-7
d_call: -
j_call: TRBJ2-2
cdr3_aa: CASSLATAPNTGELFF
cdr3_nt: TGTGCTAGCAGCTTAGCGACAGCCCCGAACACCGGGGAGCTGTTTTTT

clone_size: -
v_call: TRBV30
d_call: TRBD1
j_call: TRBJ2-7
cdr3_aa: CAWRTGTVGYEQYF
cdr3_nt: TGTGCCTGGAGAACCGGGACAGTGGGGTACGAGCAGTACTTC

clone_size: -
v_call: TRBV10-1
d_call: TRBD2
j_call: TRBJ2-7
cdr3_aa: CASSGTSGGYEQYF
cdr3_nt: TGCGCCAGCAGCGGGACTAGCGGGGGATACGAGCAGTACTTC

clone_size: once
v_call: TRBV7-2
d_call: -
j_call: TRBJ1-5
cdr3_aa: CASSLETGNQPQHF
cdr3_nt: TGTGCCAGCAGCTTAGAAACAGGCAATCAGCCCCAGCATTTT

clone_size: once
v_call: TRBV19
d_call: TRBD2
j_call: TRBJ2-1
cdr3_aa: CASSISELAGQFF
cdr3_nt: TGTGCCAGTAGTATATCGGAACTAGCGGGCCAGTTCTTC

clone_size: -
v_call: TRBV2
d_call: TRBD1
j_call: TRBJ2-3
cdr3_aa: CASSHRDRVTDTQYF
cdr3_nt: TGTGCCAGCAGTCACCGGGACAGGGTCACAGATACGCAGTATTTT

clone_size: -
v_call: TRBV29-1
d_call: TRBD2
j_call: TRBJ2-7
cdr3_aa: CSVGRTSGLSSYEQYF
cdr3_nt: TGCAGCGTTGGACGGACTAGCGGTTTAAGCTCCTACGAGCAGTACTTC

clone_size: -
v_call: TRBV7-2
d_call: TRBD2
j_call: TRBJ2-1
cdr3_aa: CASSLNGGFNEQFF
cdr3_nt: TGTGCCAGCAGCTTAAACGGGGGGTTCAATGAGCAGTTCTTC

clone_size: -
v_call: TRBV29-1
d_call: TRBD2
j_call: TRBJ2-1
cdr3_aa: CSVENPSGGSSYNEQFF
cdr3_nt: TGCAGCGTTGAAAACCCTAGCGGGGGGAGCTCCTACAATGAGCAGTTCTTC

clone_size: -
v_call: TRBV5-3
d_call: -
j_call: TRBJ1-6
cdr3_aa: CARSRDPGNSPLHF
cdr3_nt: TGTGCCAGAAGCCGTGACCCCGGGAATTCACCCCTCCACTTT

clone_size: -
v_call: TRBV29-1
d_call: TRBD2
j_call: TRBJ2-1
cdr3_aa: CSVVDSGSLGEQFF
cdr3_nt: TGCAGCGTTGTTGATAGCGGGAGCTTGGGTGAGCAGTTCTTC

clone_size: -
v_call: TRBV27
d_call: -
j_call: TRBJ2-3
cdr3_aa: CASSLERKDTQYF
cdr3_nt: TGTGCCAGCAGTTTGGAGAGGAAAGATACGCAGTATTTT

clone_size: -
v_call: TRBV7-8
d_call: -
j_call: TRBJ2-7
cdr3_aa: CASSLEPVTYEQYF
cdr3_nt: TGTGCCAGCAGCTTAGAGCCCGTAACCTACGAGCAGTACTTC

clone_size: few
v_call: TRBV6-2/TRBV6-3
d_call: TRBD2
j_call: TRBJ2-7
cdr3_aa: CASSYSSPYASGYYEQYF
cdr3_nt: TGTGCCAGCAGTTACTCGTCTCCGTACGCTAGCGGTTACTACGAGCAGTACTTC

clone_size: -
v_call: TRBV9
d_call: -
j_call: TRBJ2-3
cdr3_aa: CASSVPERDTQYF
cdr3_nt: TGTGCCAGCAGCGTACCCGAGCGAGATACGCAGTATTTT

clone_size: -
v_call: TRBV29-1
d_call: -
j_call: TRBJ1-1
cdr3_aa: CSAGQSMNTEAFF
cdr3_nt: TGCAGCGCTGGACAGTCTATGAACACTGAAGCTTTCTTT

clone_size: -
v_call: TRBV4-1
d_call: TRBD1
j_call: TRBJ1-5
cdr3_aa: CASSQSLTGGDSNQPQHF
cdr3_nt: TGCGCCAGCAGCCAAAGTTTGACAGGGGGAGATAGCAATCAGCCCCAGCATTTT

clone_size: few
v_call: TRBV2
d_call: TRBD1
j_call: TRBJ1-6
cdr3_aa: CASRADRAYNSPLHF
cdr3_nt: TGTGCCAGCAGAGCCGACAGGGCTTATAATTCACCCCTCCACTTT